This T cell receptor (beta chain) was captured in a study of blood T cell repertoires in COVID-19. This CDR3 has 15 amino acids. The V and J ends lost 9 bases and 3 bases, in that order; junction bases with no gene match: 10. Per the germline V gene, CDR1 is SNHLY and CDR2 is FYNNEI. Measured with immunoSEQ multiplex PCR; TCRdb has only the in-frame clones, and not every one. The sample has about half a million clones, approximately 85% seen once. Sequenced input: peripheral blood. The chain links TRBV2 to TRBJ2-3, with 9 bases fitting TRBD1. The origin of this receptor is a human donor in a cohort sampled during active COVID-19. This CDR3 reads CASTYTGGWTDTQYF. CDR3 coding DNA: TGTGCCAGTACCTATACAGGGGGCTGGACAGATACGCAGTATTTT. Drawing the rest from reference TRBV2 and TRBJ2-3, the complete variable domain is EPEVTQTPSHQVTQMGQEVILRCVPISNHLYFYWYRQILGQKVEFLVSFYNNEISEKSEIFDDQFSVERPDGSNFTLKIRSTKLEDSAMYFCASTYTGGWTDTQYFGPGTRLTVL.